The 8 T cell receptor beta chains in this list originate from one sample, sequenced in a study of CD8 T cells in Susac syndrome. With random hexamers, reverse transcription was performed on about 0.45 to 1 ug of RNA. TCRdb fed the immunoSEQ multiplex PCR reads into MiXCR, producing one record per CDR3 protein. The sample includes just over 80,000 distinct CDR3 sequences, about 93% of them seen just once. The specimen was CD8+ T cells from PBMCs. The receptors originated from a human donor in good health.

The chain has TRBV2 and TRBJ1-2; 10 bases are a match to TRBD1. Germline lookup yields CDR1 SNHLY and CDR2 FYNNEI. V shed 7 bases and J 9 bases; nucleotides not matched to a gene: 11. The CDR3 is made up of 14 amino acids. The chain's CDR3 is CASKLTGQGLSYTF. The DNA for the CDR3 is TGTGCCAGCAAATTAACGGGACAGGGGCTTAGCTACACCTTC.

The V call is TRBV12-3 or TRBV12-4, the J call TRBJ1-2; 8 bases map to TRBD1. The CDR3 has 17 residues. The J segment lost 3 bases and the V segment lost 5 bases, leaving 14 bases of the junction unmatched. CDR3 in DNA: TGTGCCAGCAGTCCCCGACAGGGGAGGGAAGATTACTATGGCTACACCTTC. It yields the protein CASSPRQGREDYYGYTF.

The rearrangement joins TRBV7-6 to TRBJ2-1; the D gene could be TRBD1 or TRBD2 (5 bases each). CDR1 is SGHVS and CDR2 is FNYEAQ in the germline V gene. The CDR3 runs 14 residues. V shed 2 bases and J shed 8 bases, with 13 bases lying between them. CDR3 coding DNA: TGTGCCAGCAGCTTAAGACGGGGCTCCGATGAGCAGTTCTTC. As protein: CASSLRRGSDEQFF.

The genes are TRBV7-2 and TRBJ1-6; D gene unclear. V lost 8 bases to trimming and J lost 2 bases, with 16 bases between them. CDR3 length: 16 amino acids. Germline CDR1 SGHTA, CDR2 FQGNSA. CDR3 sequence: CASRKEGYTYNSPLHF. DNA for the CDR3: TGTGCCAGCCGGAAGGAAGGTTACACCTATAATTCACCCCTCCACTTT.

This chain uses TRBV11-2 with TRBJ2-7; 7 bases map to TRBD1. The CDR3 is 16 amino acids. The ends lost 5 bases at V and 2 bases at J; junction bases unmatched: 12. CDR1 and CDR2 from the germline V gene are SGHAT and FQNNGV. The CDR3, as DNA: TGTGCCAGCAGCCCCCGGACAGGACACCACCCCTACGAGCAGTACTTC. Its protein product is CASSPRTGHHPYEQYF.

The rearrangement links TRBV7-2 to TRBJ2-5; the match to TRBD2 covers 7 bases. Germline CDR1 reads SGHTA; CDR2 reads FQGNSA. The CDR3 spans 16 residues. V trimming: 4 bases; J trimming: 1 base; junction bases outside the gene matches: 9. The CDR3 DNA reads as TGTGCCAGCAGCTCCGGGGCGGGGGTTAGCCAAGAGACCCAGTACTTC. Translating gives CASSSGAGVSQETQYF.

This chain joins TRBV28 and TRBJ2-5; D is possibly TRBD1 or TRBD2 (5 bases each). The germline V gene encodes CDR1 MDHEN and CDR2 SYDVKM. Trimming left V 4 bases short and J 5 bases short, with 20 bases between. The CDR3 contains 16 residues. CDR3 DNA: TGTGCCAGCAGTTCGGTTTACGGGGCGATTGTGGAGACCCAGTACTTC. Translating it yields CASSSVYGAIVETQYF.

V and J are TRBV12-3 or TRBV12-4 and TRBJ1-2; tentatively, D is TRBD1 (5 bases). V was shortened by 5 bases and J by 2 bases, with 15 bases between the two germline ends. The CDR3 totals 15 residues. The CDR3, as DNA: TGTGCCAGCAGTACTCAGGGCGGGGAAAACTATGGCTACACCTTC. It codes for CASSTQGGENYGYTF.